There are a few counts of the clone carrying this T cell receptor (beta chain). This entry is derived from a study of cytomegalovirus exposure and HLA in healthy donors. The approximately 130-subject validation cohort, separate from the approximately 670-subject first cohort, included the donors. Sequenced by immunoSEQ multiplex PCR; TCRdb stores in-frame clones only, minus some. The profile shows approximately 300,000 clones, 70% to 90% of them singletons. In germline, CDR1 is SQVTM, CDR2 ANQGSEA. With 7 bases clipped from V and 1 base from J, the junction kept 5 bases outside the gene matches. The CDR3 is 13 amino acids.

Material for sequencing was PBMCs. This TCR derives from a woman in her late teens or twenties in good health and CMV-seronegative. The rearrangement links TRBV29-1 to TRBJ1-1; 8 nucleotides align to TRBD1. CDR3 nucleotides: TGCAGCGGGATGGACAGGGCGAACACTGAAGCTTTCTTT. Protein product: CSGMDRANTEAFF.